These T cell receptor beta chains were read from a single sample in a study of blood T cell repertoires in COVID-19. The data were produced by immunoSEQ multiplex PCR, yet TCRdb's version contains in-frame clones alone and is incomplete. The data contain 45,000 to 60,000 clones, about 86% of them singletons. The sequencing input was peripheral blood. Every receptor here comes from a man aged 70-80 years with active COVID-19. Both conserved end residues are part of each CDR3. The D gene is left open where the match is weak. The size of a clone is reported for some rows only, either as once, few or many, or as a class for expanded clones.

clone_size: .
d_call: .
v_call: TRBV7-2
j_call: TRBJ1-5
cdr3_aa: CASSLEPNQPQHF
cdr3_nt: TGTGCCAGCAGCTTAGAGCCGAATCAGCCCCAGCATTTT

clone_size: .
d_call: .
v_call: TRBV4-2
j_call: TRBJ2-7
cdr3_aa: CASSQDWRGAGYEQYF
cdr3_nt: TGTGCCAGCAGCCAAGATTGGCGGGGCGCCGGCTACGAGCAGTACTTC

clone_size: .
d_call: .
v_call: TRBV5-1
j_call: TRBJ2-1
cdr3_aa: CASSSTGTSYNEQFF
cdr3_nt: TGCGCCAGCAGCTCTACAGGGACCTCCTACAATGAGCAGTTCTTC

clone_size: .
d_call: .
v_call: TRBV19
j_call: TRBJ1-1
cdr3_aa: CASSIAAGAAGLNTEAFF
cdr3_nt: TGTGCCAGTAGTATAGCAGCGGGGGCAGCGGGCCTGAACACTGAAGCTTTCTTT

clone_size: .
d_call: .
v_call: TRBV4-3
j_call: TRBJ2-7
cdr3_aa: CASSQDRRGGREQYF
cdr3_nt: TGCGCCAGCAGCCAAGATCGGAGAGGGGGTCGCGAGCAGTACTTC

clone_size: .
d_call: .
v_call: TRBV9
j_call: TRBJ1-2
cdr3_aa: CASTGQGGNYGYTF
cdr3_nt: TGTGCCAGCACGGGGCAGGGAGGTAACTATGGCTACACCTTC

clone_size: .
d_call: .
v_call: TRBV4-3
j_call: TRBJ2-5
cdr3_aa: CASSQDLGAETQYF
cdr3_nt: TGCGCCAGCAGCCAAGATCTGGGGGCAGAGACCCAGTACTTC

clone_size: .
d_call: .
v_call: TRBV14
j_call: TRBJ2-1
cdr3_aa: CASSQFPRDEQFF
cdr3_nt: TGTGCCAGCAGCCAGTTTCCCAGGGATGAGCAGTTCTTC

clone_size: .
d_call: .
v_call: TRBV5-8
j_call: TRBJ2-3
cdr3_aa: CASSLAGTRRSTDTQYF
cdr3_nt: TGTGCCAGCAGCTTGGCTGGGACAAGGAGAAGCACAGATACGCAGTATTTT

clone_size: .
d_call: .
v_call: TRBV6-2/TRBV6-3
j_call: TRBJ1-1
cdr3_aa: CASSYTETGRNTEAFF
cdr3_nt: TGTGCCAGCAGTTACACCGAAACAGGCAGGAACACTGAAGCTTTCTTT

clone_size: .
d_call: TRBD1
v_call: TRBV14
j_call: TRBJ1-2
cdr3_aa: CASSRDRGHYGYTF
cdr3_nt: TGTGCCAGCAGCCGGGACAGGGGGCACTATGGCTACACCTTC

clone_size: .
d_call: TRBD1
v_call: TRBV11-2
j_call: TRBJ1-2
cdr3_aa: CASSMTGGHYGYTF
cdr3_nt: TGTGCCAGCAGTATGACAGGGGGACACTATGGCTACACCTTC

clone_size: .
d_call: .
v_call: TRBV6-1
j_call: TRBJ2-7
cdr3_aa: CASSEGGWREQYF
cdr3_nt: TGTGCCAGCAGTGAAGGCGGGTGGAGGGAGCAGTACTTC

clone_size: .
d_call: TRBD2
v_call: TRBV5-4
j_call: TRBJ2-1
cdr3_aa: CASSFAGGSSYNEQFF
cdr3_nt: TGTGCCAGCAGCTTTGCGGGGGGGAGCTCCTACAATGAGCAGTTCTTC

clone_size: few
d_call: .
v_call: TRBV2
j_call: TRBJ1-6
cdr3_aa: CASQGTGSYNSPLHF
cdr3_nt: TGTGCCAGCCAGGGGACGGGCTCCTATAATTCACCCCTCCACTTT

clone_size: .
d_call: TRBD1
v_call: TRBV19
j_call: TRBJ1-2
cdr3_aa: CASTLTQGTGDYGYTF
cdr3_nt: TGTGCCAGTACCTTGACCCAGGGGACAGGCGACTATGGCTACACCTTC

clone_size: .
d_call: .
v_call: TRBV18
j_call: TRBJ1-4
cdr3_aa: CASSPLLGQSSEKLFF
cdr3_nt: TGTGCCAGCTCACCACTGCTCGGACAGTCTAGTGAAAAACTGTTTTTT

clone_size: .
d_call: TRBD2
v_call: TRBV9
j_call: TRBJ2-1
cdr3_aa: CASSAGGLATYNEQFF
cdr3_nt: TGTGCCAGCAGCGCCGGAGGACTAGCCACCTACAATGAGCAGTTCTTC

clone_size: .
d_call: TRBD2
v_call: TRBV7-2
j_call: TRBJ2-3
cdr3_aa: CASSFGAGGPDTQYF
cdr3_nt: TGTGCCAGCAGCTTTGGGGCGGGGGGGCCGGATACGCAGTATTTT

clone_size: .
d_call: TRBD1
v_call: TRBV24-1
j_call: TRBJ1-5
cdr3_aa: CATSDSLTGWTQHF
cdr3_nt: TGTGCCACCAGTGATTCCCTGACAGGGTGGACCCAGCATTTT

clone_size: .
d_call: .
v_call: TRBV11-3
j_call: TRBJ1-1
cdr3_aa: CASSLRGNTEAFF
cdr3_nt: TGTGCCAGCAGCTTACGGGGGAACACTGAAGCTTTCTTT

clone_size: .
d_call: .
v_call: TRBV6-2/TRBV6-3
j_call: TRBJ1-1
cdr3_aa: CASSYAAGRYTEAFF
cdr3_nt: TGTGCCAGCAGTTACGCGGCAGGGAGGTACACTGAAGCTTTCTTT

clone_size: few
d_call: TRBD1
v_call: TRBV5-1
j_call: TRBJ2-7
cdr3_aa: CASSHGTGKTYEQYF
cdr3_nt: TGCGCCAGCAGCCATGGGACAGGGAAAACCTACGAGCAGTACTTC

clone_size: .
d_call: TRBD1
v_call: TRBV7-8
j_call: TRBJ2-3
cdr3_aa: CASSFRQGASDTQYF
cdr3_nt: TGTGCCAGCAGCTTCAGACAGGGGGCCTCAGATACGCAGTATTTT

clone_size: .
d_call: TRBD1
v_call: TRBV29-1
j_call: TRBJ2-7
cdr3_aa: CSVEDPGGQGYKQYF
cdr3_nt: TGCAGCGTTGAAGACCCAGGGGGACAGGGGTATAAGCAGTACTTC

clone_size: .
d_call: TRBD1
v_call: TRBV25-1
j_call: TRBJ2-1
cdr3_aa: CASSRGRRDEQFF
cdr3_nt: TGTGCCAGCAGTAGGGGGCGCAGGGATGAGCAGTTCTTC

clone_size: .
d_call: .
v_call: TRBV27
j_call: TRBJ2-4
cdr3_aa: CASRDGTPKNIQYF
cdr3_nt: TGTGCCAGCAGGGATGGGACACCCAAAAACATTCAGTACTTC

clone_size: few
d_call: .
v_call: TRBV25-1
j_call: TRBJ2-1
cdr3_aa: CASSRDSYNEQFF
cdr3_nt: TGTGCCAGCAGCCGGGACTCCTACAATGAGCAGTTCTTC

clone_size: .
d_call: TRBD2
v_call: TRBV7-2
j_call: TRBJ2-7
cdr3_aa: CASSKRLAGTYEQYF
cdr3_nt: TGTGCCAGCAGCAAAAGACTAGCGGGGACTTACGAGCAGTACTTC

clone_size: .
d_call: .
v_call: TRBV15
j_call: TRBJ2-1
cdr3_aa: CATSRDPPGGLIDEQFF
cdr3_nt: TGTGCCACCAGCAGAGACCCTCCCGGGGGGCTTATCGATGAGCAGTTCTTC

clone_size: .
d_call: .
v_call: TRBV5-1
j_call: TRBJ2-5
cdr3_aa: CATAAGLRETQYF
cdr3_nt: TGCGCCACAGCCGCGGGGCTAAGAGAGACCCAGTACTTC

clone_size: .
d_call: TRBD1
v_call: TRBV6-4
j_call: TRBJ1-2
cdr3_aa: CASRPQTGGNYGYTF
cdr3_nt: TGTGCCAGCAGACCTCAAACAGGGGGCAACTATGGCTACACCTTC

clone_size: few
d_call: .
v_call: TRBV7-9
j_call: TRBJ2-1
cdr3_aa: CASSWTVNEQFF
cdr3_nt: TGTGCCAGCAGCTGGACAGTCAATGAGCAGTTCTTC

clone_size: .
d_call: TRBD2
v_call: TRBV6-5
j_call: TRBJ2-2
cdr3_aa: CASSYRRGAWTGELFF
cdr3_nt: TGTGCCAGCAGTTATCGGCGGGGGGCTTGGACCGGGGAGCTGTTTTTT

clone_size: .
d_call: TRBD1
v_call: TRBV2
j_call: TRBJ1-2
cdr3_aa: CASRGQNYGYTF
cdr3_nt: TGTGCCAGCAGGGGACAGAACTATGGCTACACCTTC

clone_size: .
d_call: TRBD2
v_call: TRBV14
j_call: TRBJ2-1
cdr3_aa: CASSQDVAGGLLYNEQFF
cdr3_nt: TGTGCCAGCAGCCAAGATGTAGCGGGGGGCCTCCTGTACAATGAGCAGTTCTTC

clone_size: .
d_call: .
v_call: TRBV29-1
j_call: TRBJ2-5
cdr3_aa: CSVGREETQYF
cdr3_nt: TGCAGCGTCGGCCGGGAAGAGACCCAGTACTTC

clone_size: once
d_call: .
v_call: TRBV7-8
j_call: TRBJ2-7
cdr3_aa: CASSLGGLLYEQYF
cdr3_nt: TGTGCCAGCAGCTTAGGAGGACTGCTCTACGAGCAGTACTTC

clone_size: .
d_call: TRBD2
v_call: TRBV5-6
j_call: TRBJ2-2
cdr3_aa: CASSLAGGAGELFF
cdr3_nt: TGTGCCAGCAGCTTGGCGGGGGGGGCCGGGGAGCTGTTTTTT

clone_size: once
d_call: TRBD2
v_call: TRBV6-5
j_call: TRBJ2-3
cdr3_aa: CASSNTGGKTDTQYF
cdr3_nt: TGTGCCAGCAGTAATACCGGGGGGAAAACAGATACGCAGTATTTT

clone_size: .
d_call: TRBD2
v_call: TRBV6-2/TRBV6-3
j_call: TRBJ2-7
cdr3_aa: CASSYGGGSYEQYF
cdr3_nt: TGTGCCAGCAGTTACGGGGGGGGCTCCTACGAGCAGTACTTC

clone_size: .
d_call: .
v_call: TRBV18
j_call: TRBJ1-1
cdr3_aa: CASSPRGGEMTEAFF
cdr3_nt: TGTGCCAGCTCACCACGGGGGGGGGAAATGACTGAAGCTTTCTTT